Shown below are 12 T cell receptor beta chains from a single sample sequenced in a study of T cell repertoires in cytomegalovirus infection. Each CDR3 protein gets one entry after TCRdb re-called the reads with MiXCR. Of 100,000 or so distinct CDR3 sequences in the sample, about 29% are singletons; the top ten hold roughly 70%. These receptors have no known antigen. The source material was CD8+ T cells from cultured PBMCs, sampled from culture after CMV antigen stimulation. These receptors came from a human donor in good health (CMV status not recorded). Some clones in this sample may be carry-over from other donors' samples.

Ten or more counts support this clonotype. This chain connects TRBV6-5 to TRBJ2-7; maybe TRBD2 (7 bases). V lost 2 bases, J lost 4 bases, and 18 bases lay in between. CDR1 and CDR2 from the germline V gene are MNHEY and SVGAGI. The CDR3 spans 16 residues. The CDR3 reads CASSYKIRGANYEQYF. The CDR3 DNA sequence: TGTGCCAGCAGTTACAAAATCCGGGGGGCCAATTACGAGCAGTACTTC.

The V call is TRBV6-8, the J call TRBJ1-1; the match to TRBD1 covers 9 bases. CDR3 length: 15 residues. CDR1 MNHGY and CDR2 SAAAGT come from the germline V gene. Trimming at V came to 6 bases and at J to 2 bases, leaving 7 bases not matched to a gene. The CDR3 DNA follows: TGTGCCAGCAGAGATTACAGGGGGCGAAACACTGAAGCTTTCTTT. Its protein product is CASRDYRGRNTEAFF.

This clonotype was recorded at least ten times. The chain links TRBV7-9 to TRBJ1-1; TRBD1 aligns across 11 bases. With 5 bases clipped from V and 4 bases from J, the junction kept 3 bases outside the gene matches. Per germline, CDR1 SEHNR and CDR2 FQNEAQ (reference sequence). CDR3 length: 14 residues. The CDR3 sequence: CASSPGQGVTEAFF. The DNA of the CDR3 is TGTGCCAGCAGCCCGGGACAGGGGGTCACTGAAGCTTTCTTT.

At least ten counts were recorded for this clonotype. J is TRBJ1-1 and V is TRBV4-2; D is uncertain. This CDR3 has 15 residues. Germline V CDR1 and CDR2: LGHNA, YNFKEQ. V was trimmed by 4 bases and J by 10 bases, leaving 22 bases between them. CDR3 region: CASSPGDKTGEGAFF. In DNA form, the CDR3 reads TGTGCCAGCAGCCCCGGAGACAAGACCGGAGAGGGAGCTTTCTTT.

The CDR3 spells CATSRGSSMGGQETQYF. The CDR3 region has the DNA TGTGCCACCAGCAGAGGGAGTTCTATGGGGGGCCAAGAGACCCAGTACTTC. This rearrangement joins TRBV15 to TRBJ2-5; a weak D match, TRBD2 (6 bases). Deletions cut 1 base from V and 1 base from J, with 16 bases between. CDR1 and CDR2 (germline): LNHNV, YYDKDF (reference sequence). The CDR3 runs 17 residues.

This clonotype turned up a few times. This chain joins TRBV6-2 or TRBV6-3 and TRBJ2-2, with 10 bases aligning to TRBD2. V shed 0 bases, J shed 5 bases, and the junction held 18 bases outside the gene matches. Germline CDR1 reads MNHEY; CDR2 reads SVGEGT. The CDR3 runs 21 residues. Here the CDR3 DNA reads TGTGCCAGCAGTTACTCCCAACACCGACTGCTAGCGGGGGACCCTACCGGGGAGCTGTTTTTT. Amino acid sequence: CASSYSQHRLLAGDPTGELFF.

The table lists this clonotype with many counts. The V and J genes are TRBV7-2 and TRBJ1-1; D is uncertain. CDR3 length: 12 amino acids. Trimming cost V 3 bases and J 3 bases, with 5 bases left between them. Germline V gene sequence: CDR1 SGHTA, CDR2 FQGNSA. CDR3 amino acids: CASSFGDTEAFF. The CDR3 region has the DNA TGTGCCAGCAGCTTTGGGGACACTGAAGCTTTCTTT.

This clonotype was counted many times. This sequence joins TRBV6-2 or TRBV6-3 and TRBJ1-1; D call uncertain. The germline gives CDR1 MNHEY, CDR2 SVGEGT. The CDR3 length is 14 residues. The V and J ends lost 7 bases and 0 bases respectively, with 12 bases between them. The CDR3 region is CASTDRSLNTEAFF. The CDR3 DNA reads as TGTGCCAGCACCGATCGAAGTTTGAACACTGAAGCTTTCTTT.

The chain couples TRBV27 to TRBJ2-2; TRBD1 might be the D (6 bases). The V gene's germline CDR1 is MNHEY and CDR2 SMNVEV (reference sequence). With 4 bases removed from V and 4 bases from J, the gap between germline ends came to 13 bases. The length of the CDR3 is 15 residues. The CDR3 nucleotides read TGTGCCAGCAGTTCTACAGGGTTCCTCACCGGGGAGCTGTTTTTT. It specifies CASSSTGFLTGELFF.

This sequence joins TRBV4-1 and TRBJ2-3, with D uncertain. This CDR3 contains 15 residues. V was clipped by 2 bases and J by 1 base, with 10 bases between them. Germline values: CDR1 MGHRA, CDR2 YSYEKL. CDR3 loop: CASSQKVGRTDTQYF. CDR3 nucleotide sequence: TGCGCCAGCAGCCAAAAAGTCGGACGCACAGATACGCAGTATTTT.

This clonotype came up many times. This chain joins TRBV7-6 and TRBJ1-2; D is possibly TRBD1 (5 bases). V lost 5 bases to trimming and J lost 8 bases, with 18 bases between them. The V gene's germline CDR1 is SGHVS and CDR2 FNYEAQ. CDR3 length: 14 residues. The CDR3 DNA reads as TGTGCCAGCAGCCTCGAGTATCAGGGCAGCGGCTACACCTTC. Its protein product is CASSLEYQGSGYTF.

This clonotype was recorded at least ten times. CDR3 sequence (DNA): TGTGCCTCGAGGTCCGGGAACACTGAAGCTTTCTTT. Protein sequence: CASRSGNTEAFF. This rearrangement joins TRBV19 to TRBJ1-1; D uncertain. V lost 11 bases to trimming and J lost 1 base, with 11 bases between them. CDR3 length: 12 residues. The V gene's germline CDR1 is LNHDA and CDR2 SQIVND (reference sequence).